This T cell receptor beta chain was sequenced during a study of blood T cells in healthy people across ages (dated by TCRdb to 2014 to 2015). About the investigation overall: In model experiments, template switching captured roughly one uniquely barcoded TCR beta cDNA molecule for every two T cells. Age-related changes in TCR beta repertoire diversity were measured in the study by deep sequencing normalized with unique cDNA molecular identifiers. The donors were divided into four age groups: young (average around 16 years), middle-aged (under 40), aged (approximately 59) and long-lived (82). To avoid experimental bias, donors of different ages were distributed randomly across sequencing lanes. For two donors (one aged 18 to 29 and one aged 80 or older), the study analyzed two additional independent replicas of 1 million unique cDNA reads from the same blood draw. The research as a whole found: Because the CMV infection status of the donors was unknown, age-related changes in expanded clonotypes may potentially have been confounded. Compared with the aged group, the long-lived group had more naive CD4+ T cells, fewer expanded clones and increased TCR diversity, a pattern suggesting age selection. A strong correlation was found between observed TCR beta diversity and the percentage of naive T cells measured by flow cytometry. Since profiling was done on bulk unsorted PBMCs, naive and antigen-experienced compartments could not be conclusively compared. Estimates of total diversity based on one million sequenced T cells were considered lower bounds and underestimates. Observed TCR beta diversity per million T cells fell roughly linearly with age, and a significant reduction was already apparent by age roughly 41.

Library preparation was by 5' RACE. The listed sequencing device is Illumina HiSeq 2500. A second about 6 to 11 cycle PCR used a sample-barcoded 5' primer and a J-beta primer mix. A template-switch 5' adaptor carrying 12 random nucleotides introduced a unique molecular identifier onto each TCR beta cDNA molecule. At least 2.5 million CDR3-containing paired-end reads were obtained from each sample. All of the RNA was converted into first-strand cDNA using the Mint cDNA synthesis kit, with a TRBC-specific oligonucleotide serving as the primer. Following uracil-DNA glycosylase treatment, all cDNA underwent a first 18-cycle PCR with the universal primers M1SS and BC2_uni_R. Under the source paper's analysis protocol: Normalization of each sample was performed by random selection of 1 million high-quality reads, each carrying a distinct molecular identifier. Reads with shared molecular identifiers were discarded instead of being binned into consensus sequences. CDR3 identification, clonotype clustering and error correction used MiTCR with a Q25 quality threshold and the strictest error-elimination algorithm. Lower-bound total TCR beta diversity was estimated with a nonparametric unseen species model using Euler transformation. In TCRdb, the public reads were trimmed at Q25 with fastp and aligned with MiXCR, with productive beta chains retained. Entries that share a CDR3 protein sequence are merged under the most common genes and DNA. TCRdb's processing, not the authors' own work, is the source of the V and J calls. Counted in this sample were under 2,000,000 distinct CDR3 sequences; about 50% of them appeared once. Approximately 2% of the sample goes to the ten largest clones.

As for this clonotype: This clone's antigen is unknown. No clone much larger than this one lies a single base away; base qualities are absent.

Systemically healthy Caucasian individuals from Russia, 39 in total and aged about 6 to 95 years, were included as donors. Each donor gave roughly 11 milliliters of peripheral blood, drawn into EDTA-treated Vacutainer tubes. PBMCs were isolated by Ficoll-Paque density-gradient centrifugation, with at least 7 million obtained per sample. Trizol reagent was used to extract total RNA from PBMCs, with at least 6 micrograms per sample. Naive CD45RAhigh/CD27high T cell percentages were measured by flow cytometry on a PBMC aliquot from every donor. This clonotype originated in a woman between 40 and 55 years old in good health. Sequencing was done on a sample of blood.

The CDR3 reads CSVVVSGGDTQYF. The DNA sequence is as follows: TGCAGCGTTGTTGTTAGCGGGGGGGATACGCAGTATTTT. The receptor chain draws on TRBV29-1 and TRBJ2-3, and TRBD2 aligns with 10 junction nucleotides. The germline V gene encodes CDR1 SQVTM and CDR2 ANQGSEA. Unmatched junction bases come to 4, with V trimmed by 4 bases and J by 6 bases. Inclusive of the bounding cysteine and phenylalanine, the CDR3 is 13 residues long. Kept here is only the CDR3 DNA, which spans 39 bases and is read in frame from base 1.